This record covers a single TCR beta chain. The antigen remains unidentified. This sample is part of a study of T cells in Graves' hyperthyroidism and ophthalmopathy. Overall study results and limits: Through a model of 13 V-J features, ophthalmopathy was separated from stable hyperthyroidism.

RNA transcripts gave rise to amplified TCR beta CDR3 regions. Using the HTBI primer set, a first-round RT-PCR was run on the TCR CDR3. Using its own MiXCR run on the multiplex PCR reads, TCRdb lists one record per CDR3 protein. The data show 300,000 to 350,000 distinct CDR3 sequences, approximately 13% seen once. Stable hyperthyroidism: no ophthalmopathy progression over 18 months of follow-up. The hyperthyroidism was newly diagnosed and had lasted under 2 months; the patients were aged 18 to 65. Diagnosis rested on symptoms, serum thyroxine and TRAb, thyroid ultrasound, and orbital computed tomography. The CDR3 consists of 12 residues. CDR1 and CDR2 from the germline V gene are MNHEY and SVGAGI. With 4 bases removed from V and 14 bases from J, the gap between germline ends came to 15 bases.

The sequenced sample consisted of blood. V and J are TRBV6-5 and TRBJ2-1; D tentatively fits TRBD1 or TRBD2 (5 bases each). This clonotype originated in a woman younger than 45 with Graves' hyperthyroidism. The CDR3 region is CASSSSGTEEFF. CDR3 DNA: TGTGCCAGCAGTTCCTCGGGGACGGAAGAGTTCTTC.